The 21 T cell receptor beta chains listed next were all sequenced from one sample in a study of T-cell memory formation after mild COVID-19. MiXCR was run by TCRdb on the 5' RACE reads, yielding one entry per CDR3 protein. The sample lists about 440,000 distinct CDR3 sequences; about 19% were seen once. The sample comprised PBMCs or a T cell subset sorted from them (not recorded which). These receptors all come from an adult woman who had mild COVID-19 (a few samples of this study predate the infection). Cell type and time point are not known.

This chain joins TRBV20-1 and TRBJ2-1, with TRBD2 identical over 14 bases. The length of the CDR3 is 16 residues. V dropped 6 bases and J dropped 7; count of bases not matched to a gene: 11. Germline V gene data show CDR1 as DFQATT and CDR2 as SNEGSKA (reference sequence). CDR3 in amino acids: CSALGGLAGVSNEQFF. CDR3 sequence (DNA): TGCAGTGCACTCGGGGGACTAGCGGGAGTTTCAAATGAGCAGTTCTTC.

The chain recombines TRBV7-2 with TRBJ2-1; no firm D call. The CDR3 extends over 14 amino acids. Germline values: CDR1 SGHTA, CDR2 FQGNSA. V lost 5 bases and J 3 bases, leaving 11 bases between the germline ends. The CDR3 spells CASSLAWIYNEQFF. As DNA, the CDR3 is TGTGCCAGCAGCCTCGCTTGGATCTACAATGAGCAGTTCTTC. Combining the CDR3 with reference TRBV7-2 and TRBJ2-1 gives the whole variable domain GAGVSQSPSNKVTEKGKDVELRCDPISGHTALYWYRQSLGQGLEFLIYFQGNSAPDKSGLPSDRFSAERTGGSVSTLTIQRTQQEDSAVYLCASSLAWIYNEQFFGPGTRLTVL.

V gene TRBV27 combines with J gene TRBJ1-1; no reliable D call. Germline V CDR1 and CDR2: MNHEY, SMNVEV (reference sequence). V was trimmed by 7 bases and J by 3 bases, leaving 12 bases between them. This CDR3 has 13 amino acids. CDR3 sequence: CASTPSGYTEAFF. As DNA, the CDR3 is TGTGCCAGCACTCCCTCGGGGTACACTGAAGCTTTCTTT.

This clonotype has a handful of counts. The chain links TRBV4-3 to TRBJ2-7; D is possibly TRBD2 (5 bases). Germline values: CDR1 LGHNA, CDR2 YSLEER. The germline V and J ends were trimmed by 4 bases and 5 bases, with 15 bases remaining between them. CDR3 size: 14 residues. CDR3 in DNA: TGCGCCAGCAGCCCTTATACCGTCGGGGACGAGCAGTACTTC. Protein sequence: CASSPYTVGDEQYF.

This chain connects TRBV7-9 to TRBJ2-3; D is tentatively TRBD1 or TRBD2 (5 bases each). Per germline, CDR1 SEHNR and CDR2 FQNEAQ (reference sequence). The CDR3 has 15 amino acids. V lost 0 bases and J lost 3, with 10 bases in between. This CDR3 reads CASSLALGATDTQYF. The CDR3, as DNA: TGTGCCAGCAGCTTAGCGCTCGGGGCGACAGATACGCAGTATTTT.

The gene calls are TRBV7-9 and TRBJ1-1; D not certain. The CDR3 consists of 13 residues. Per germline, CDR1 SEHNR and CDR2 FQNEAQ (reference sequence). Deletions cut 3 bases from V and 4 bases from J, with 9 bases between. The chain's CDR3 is CASSFQTLTEAFF. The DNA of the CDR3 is TGTGCCAGCAGCTTCCAGACACTCACTGAAGCTTTCTTT.

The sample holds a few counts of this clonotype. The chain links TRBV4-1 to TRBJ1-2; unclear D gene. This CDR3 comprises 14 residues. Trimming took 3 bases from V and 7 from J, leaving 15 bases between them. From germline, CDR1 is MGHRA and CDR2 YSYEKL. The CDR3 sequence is CASSHQSGSGGYTF. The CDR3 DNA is TGCGCCAGCAGCCACCAGTCCGGATCTGGTGGCTACACCTTC.

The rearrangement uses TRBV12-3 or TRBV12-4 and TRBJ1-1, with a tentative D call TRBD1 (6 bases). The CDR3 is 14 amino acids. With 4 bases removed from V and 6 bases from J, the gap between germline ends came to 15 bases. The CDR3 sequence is CASSSMVGAAEAFF. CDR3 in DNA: TGTGCCAGCAGTTCCATGGTGGGGGCCGCTGAAGCTTTCTTT.

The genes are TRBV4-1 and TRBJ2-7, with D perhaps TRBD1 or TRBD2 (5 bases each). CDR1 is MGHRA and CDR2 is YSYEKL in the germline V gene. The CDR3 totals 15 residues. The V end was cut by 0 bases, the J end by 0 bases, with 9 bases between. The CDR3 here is CASSQEGRSSYEQYF. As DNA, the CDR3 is TGCGCCAGCAGCCAAGAGGGACGGAGCTCCTACGAGCAGTACTTC.

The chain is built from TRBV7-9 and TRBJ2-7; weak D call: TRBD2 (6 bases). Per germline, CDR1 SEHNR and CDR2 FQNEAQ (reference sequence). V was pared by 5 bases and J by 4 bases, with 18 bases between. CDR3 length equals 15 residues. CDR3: CASSPHQRAPYEQYF. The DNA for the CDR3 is TGTGCCAGCAGCCCACACCAGCGGGCCCCTTACGAGCAGTACTTC.

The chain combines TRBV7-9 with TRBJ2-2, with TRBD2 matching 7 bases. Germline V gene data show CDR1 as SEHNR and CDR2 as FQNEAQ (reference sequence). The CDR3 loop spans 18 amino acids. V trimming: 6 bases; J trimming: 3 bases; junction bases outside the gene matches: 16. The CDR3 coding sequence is TGTGCCAGCAGTCTCGGACTAGGTCGACAACGCTACACCGGGGAGCTGTTTTTT. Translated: CASSLGLGRQRYTGELFF.

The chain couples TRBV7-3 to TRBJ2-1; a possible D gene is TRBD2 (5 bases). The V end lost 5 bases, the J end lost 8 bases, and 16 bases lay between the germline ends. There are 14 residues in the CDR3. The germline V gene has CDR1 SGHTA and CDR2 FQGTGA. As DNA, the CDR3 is TGTGCCAGCAGCCAAATCGGCAGCGGCCATGAGCAGTTCTTC. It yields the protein CASSQIGSGHEQFF. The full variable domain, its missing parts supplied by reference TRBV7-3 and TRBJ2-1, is GAGVSQTPSNKVTEKGKYVELRCDPISGHTALYWYRQSLGQGPEFLIYFQGTGAADDSGLPNDRFFAVRPEGSVSTLKIQRTERGDSAVYLCASSQIGSGHEQFFGPGTRLTVL.

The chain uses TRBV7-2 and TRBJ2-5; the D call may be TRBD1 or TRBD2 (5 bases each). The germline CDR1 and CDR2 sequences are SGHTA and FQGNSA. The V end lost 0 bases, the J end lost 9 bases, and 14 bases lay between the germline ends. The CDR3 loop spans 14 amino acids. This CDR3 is CASSLAGDVSAQYF. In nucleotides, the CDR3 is TGTGCCAGCAGCTTAGCAGGGGACGTCTCTGCCCAGTACTTC.

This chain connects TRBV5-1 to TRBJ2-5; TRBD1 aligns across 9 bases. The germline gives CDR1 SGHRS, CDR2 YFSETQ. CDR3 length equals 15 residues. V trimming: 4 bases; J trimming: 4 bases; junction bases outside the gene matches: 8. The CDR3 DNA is TGCGCCAGCAGCCCCCTGGGACAGGGAGGAGAGACCCAGTACTTC. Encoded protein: CASSPLGQGGETQYF.

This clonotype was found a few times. The DNA of the CDR3 is TGTGCCAGCAGCCGGGACAGGGTCACAGATACGCAGTATTTT. This gives the protein CASSRDRVTDTQYF. The V and J genes are TRBV7-6 and TRBJ2-3, with 9 nucleotides matching TRBD1. The CDR3 spans 14 residues. Germline V gives CDR1 SGHVS, CDR2 FNYEAQ. Trimming cost V 5 bases and J 2 bases; bases outside gene matches: 2.

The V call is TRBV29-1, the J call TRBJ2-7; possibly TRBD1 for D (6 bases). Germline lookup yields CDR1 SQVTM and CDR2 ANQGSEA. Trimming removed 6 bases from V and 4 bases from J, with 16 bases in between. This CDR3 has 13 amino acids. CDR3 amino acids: CSVVVRGAYEQYF. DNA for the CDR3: TGCAGCGTGGTTGTCAGGGGCGCATACGAGCAGTACTTC.

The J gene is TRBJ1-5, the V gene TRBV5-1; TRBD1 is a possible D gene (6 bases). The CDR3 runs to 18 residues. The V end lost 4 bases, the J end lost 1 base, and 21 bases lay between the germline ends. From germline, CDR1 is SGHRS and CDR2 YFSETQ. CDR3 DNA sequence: TGCGCCAGCAGCCCGGGCGGGGGGGCCCGGAGGAGCAATCAGCCCCAGCATTTT. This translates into CASSPGGGARRSNQPQHF.

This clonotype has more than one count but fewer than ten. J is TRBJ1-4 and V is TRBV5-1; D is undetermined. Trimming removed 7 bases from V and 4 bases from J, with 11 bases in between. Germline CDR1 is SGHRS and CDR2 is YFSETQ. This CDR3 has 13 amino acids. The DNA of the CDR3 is TGCGCCAGCGCACGGGCAGATAATGAAAAACTGTTTTTT. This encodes CASARADNEKLFF. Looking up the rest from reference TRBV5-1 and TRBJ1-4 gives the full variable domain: KAGVTQTPRYLIKTRGQQVTLSCSPISGHRSVSWYQQTPGQGLQFLFEYFSETQRNKGNFPGRFSGRQFSNSRSEMNVSTLELGDSALYLCASARADNEKLFFGSGTQLSVL.

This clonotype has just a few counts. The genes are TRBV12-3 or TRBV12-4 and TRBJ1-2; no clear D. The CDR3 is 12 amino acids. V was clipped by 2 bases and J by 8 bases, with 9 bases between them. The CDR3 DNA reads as TGTGCCAGCAGTTTAAACGTAGAGGGCTACACCTTC. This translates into CASSLNVEGYTF.

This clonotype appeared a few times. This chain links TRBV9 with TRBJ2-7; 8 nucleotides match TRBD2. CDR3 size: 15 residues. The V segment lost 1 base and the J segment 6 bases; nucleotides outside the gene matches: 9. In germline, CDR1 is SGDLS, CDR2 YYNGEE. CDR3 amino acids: CASSVTGTRGSEQYF. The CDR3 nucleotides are TGTGCCAGCAGCGTAACCGGGACTAGAGGTAGCGAGCAGTACTTC.

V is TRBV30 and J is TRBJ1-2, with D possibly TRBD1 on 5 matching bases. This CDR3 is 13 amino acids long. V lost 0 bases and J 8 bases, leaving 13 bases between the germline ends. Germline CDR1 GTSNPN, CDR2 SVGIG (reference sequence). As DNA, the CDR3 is TGTGCCTGGAGTGTACAGGAGGGCCTGGGCTACACCTTC. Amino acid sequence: CAWSVQEGLGYTF.